The clone carrying this T cell receptor beta chain was recorded at least ten times. This sample is part of a study of blood T cell repertoires in COVID-19. Here immunoSEQ multiplex PCR was the method, and the copy in TCRdb shows in-frame clones only, minus some. Here the sample spans fewer than 150,000 clones, 60% to 85% being singletons. The germline V gene encodes CDR1 SNHLY and CDR2 FYNNEI. V shed 11 bases and J shed 1 base, with 12 bases lying between them. The CDR3 totals 14 residues. This chain links TRBV2 with TRBJ1-6; unclear D gene. The sequence was collected from a man in his 70s with acute or convalescent COVID-19. The sequenced material came from peripheral blood. This chain's CDR3 is CASTRVSYNSPLHF. The CDR3 DNA is TGTGCCTCAACCCGCGTGTCCTATAATTCACCCCTCCACTTT.